The source of this T cell receptor beta chain is a study of blood T cell repertoires in COVID-19. On the study more broadly: The United States, Italy and Spain provided the acute and convalescent COVID-19 samples. In each case, the material was cDNA or gDNA derived from T cells, B-cell-depleted T cells, or PBMCs.

Per the authors' pipeline: Reference gene primer amplification gave estimated nucleated cell counts. The assay was immunoSEQ multiplex PCR, and TCRdb's table has in-frame clones only and misses some. From that table come the V and J calls and clone size; the DNA was used to work out D and trimming. The table includes about 200,000 clones, roughly 75% detected once. Germline CDR1 LNHDA, CDR2 SQIVND (reference sequence). V lost 6 bases, J lost 6 bases, and 4 bases stayed unmatched. This CDR3 spans 12 amino acids. The gene calls are TRBV19 and TRBJ1-2, with 7 bases fitting TRBD1. The receptor was isolated from a woman aged 65 to 85 with acute or convalescent COVID-19. The sequencing input was peripheral blood. CDR3 loop: CASRAGGDGYTF. The CDR3 DNA follows: TGTGCCAGTAGAGCAGGGGGTGATGGCTACACCTTC.